The 32 T cell receptor beta chains below all came from one sample that was sequenced in a study of OX40 agonist ivuxolimab in advanced cancers. Libraries were made using the immunoSEQ multiplex PCR assay. Imported from immuneACCESS, the table was reduced by TCRdb to in-frame sequences with V and J called. These copies leave out some clones; in studies compared against another copy, an unresolved V gene accounts for under half, and the cause of the remainder is not known. This sample is represented by 75,000 to 80,000 clones; 94% of them were singletons. The ten largest clones represent about 20% of the sample. This specimen was CD4+ or CD8+ T cells sorted from blood, taken in a trial of the OX40 agonist ivuxolimab. All receptors derive from an adult with an advanced solid tumor such as melanoma, head and neck, liver or kidney cancer.

This chain joins TRBV27 and TRBJ2-3; TRBD1 aligns across 9 bases. V was clipped by 6 bases and J by 2 bases; unmatched bases: 9. The CDR3 covers 16 residues. Germline V gene data show CDR1 as MNHEY and CDR2 as SMNVEV (reference sequence). CDR3 DNA: TGTGCCAGCAGCCCTGGGGGGACAGGGTACACAGATACGCAGTATTTT. It codes for CASSPGGTGYTDTQYF.

This clone was detected once. The chain combines TRBV7-9 with TRBJ1-1; no firm D call. The V and J ends lost 0 bases and 4 bases respectively, with 6 bases between them. This CDR3 has 13 residues. Germline V gene data show CDR1 as SEHNR and CDR2 as FQNEAQ (reference sequence). In DNA form, the CDR3 reads TGTGCCAGCAGCTTAGCGGAAGCCACTGAAGCTTTCTTT. It codes for CASSLAEATEAFF. Variable domain in full (rest from reference TRBV7-9 and TRBJ1-1): DTGVSQNPRHKITKRGQNVTFRCDPISEHNRLYWYRQTLGQGPEFLTYFQNEAQLEKSRLLSDRFSAERPKGSFSTLEIQRTEQGDSAMYLCASSLAEATEAFFGQGTRLTVV.

This sequence joins TRBV29-1 and TRBJ1-2; 10 bases match TRBD1. CDR3 size: 14 residues. Germline trimming cut 4 bases from V and 8 bases from J; bases unmatched to any gene: 10. The V gene's germline CDR1 is SQVTM and CDR2 ANQGSEA. Here the CDR3 reads CSVARQGAVSGYTF. Here the CDR3 DNA reads TGCAGCGTTGCAAGACAGGGGGCGGTTTCAGGCTACACCTTC.

Note on this clone: The sample holds other DNA sequences that translate to the same CDR3. The chain uses TRBV4-1 and TRBJ2-7; the D is unclear. Germline values: CDR1 MGHRA, CDR2 YSYEKL. The CDR3 runs 13 residues. V lost 4 bases and J lost 0, with 7 bases in between. The CDR3, as DNA: TGCGCCAGCAGCCCATCCCCCTCCTACGAGCAGTACTTC. Encoded protein: CASSPSPSYEQYF.

This clone showed up just once. This sequence joins TRBV30 and TRBJ2-4, with 9 bases matching TRBD1. The J segment lost 1 base and the V segment lost 5 bases, leaving 0 bases of the junction unmatched. The germline V gene encodes CDR1 GTSNPN and CDR2 SVGIG (reference sequence). The CDR3 spans 13 residues. The chain's CDR3 is CAWGTGAKNIQYF. The DNA of the CDR3 is TGTGCCTGGGGGACAGGGGCCAAAAACATTCAGTACTTC.

V is TRBV28 and J is TRBJ2-3, with D unclear. This CDR3 is 14 amino acids long. Germline assignment: CDR1 MDHEN and CDR2 SYDVKM. The germline V and J ends were trimmed by 2 bases and 4 bases, with 10 bases remaining between them. CDR3: CASSLTVSSDTQYF. The CDR3 DNA follows: TGTGCCAGCAGTTTAACAGTCAGCTCAGATACGCAGTATTTT.

J is TRBJ1-2 and V is TRBV28; D is perhaps TRBD1 (6 bases). Germline V gene data show CDR1 as MDHEN and CDR2 as SYDVKM. This CDR3 is 13 amino acids long. Trimming pared 6 bases from V and 4 bases from J, leaving 12 bases between. CDR3 nucleotide sequence: TGTGCCAGCAGCTTGAGGGGGGCCTATGGCTACACCTTC. Its protein product is CASSLRGAYGYTF.

The rearrangement joins TRBV7-6 to TRBJ1-2; D unclear. Looked up from germline, CDR1 is SGHVS and CDR2 is FNYEAQ. The CDR3 has 15 residues. V dropped 5 bases and J dropped 5 bases, with 18 bases sitting between them. The CDR3 sequence is CASSRTASPIYGYTF. Here the CDR3 DNA reads TGTGCCAGCAGCCGAACAGCCAGTCCCATATATGGCTACACCTTC. The full variable domain, in which reference TRBV7-6 and TRBJ1-2 provide the parts outside the CDR3, is GAGVSQSPRYKVTKRGQDVALRCDPISGHVSLYWYRQALGQGPEFLTYFNYEAQQDKSGLPNDRFSAERPEGSISTLTIQRTEQRDSAMYRCASSRTASPIYGYTFGSGTRLTVV.

The chain joins TRBV29-1 to TRBJ1-1; D is unclear. CDR3 size: 11 residues. Germline assignment: CDR1 SQVTM and CDR2 ANQGSEA. Trimming removed 7 bases at V and 1 base at J, with 7 bases between. CDR3: CSGTWNTEAFF. The CDR3 DNA is TGCAGCGGAACCTGGAACACTGAAGCTTTCTTT.

The V and J genes are TRBV19 and TRBJ1-1; D uncertain. Germline CDR1 and CDR2: LNHDA and SQIVND (reference sequence). The V end was cut by 3 bases, the J end by 1 base, with 6 bases between. The CDR3 totals 13 residues. The CDR3 DNA reads as TGTGCCAGTAGTATCTCCGCGAACACTGAAGCTTTCTTT. As protein: CASSISANTEAFF.

The rearrangement links TRBV19 to TRBJ1-6; D is perhaps TRBD1 (6 bases). Trimming removed 3 bases from V and 4 bases from J, with 10 bases in between. This CDR3 comprises 15 residues. The germline gives CDR1 LNHDA, CDR2 SQIVND (reference sequence). The CDR3 loop reads CASSIRGEYNSPLHF. In nucleotides, the CDR3 is TGTGCCAGTAGTATCAGGGGCGAATATAATTCACCCCTCCACTTT.

This clone has only a few counts. The chain couples TRBV4-1 to TRBJ1-3, with D uncertain. Between the trimmed V and J ends, which lost 3 bases and 1 base, there was a span of 7 bases. The germline CDR1 and CDR2 sequences are MGHRA and YSYEKL. This CDR3 spans 14 amino acids. CDR3 DNA: TGCGCCAGCAGCCAGGGTTTATCTGGAAACACCATATATTTT. Amino acids: CASSQGLSGNTIYF.

The V and J genes are TRBV4-3 and TRBJ2-7, with a weak D call TRBD1 (5 bases). CDR1 LGHNA and CDR2 YSLEER come from the germline V gene. The ends were cut back, 0 bases at V and 2 bases at J, with 11 bases in the middle. This CDR3 comprises 15 residues. Written as DNA, the CDR3 is TGCGCCAGCAGCCAAGAGTCGACAGACACCTACGAGCAGTACTTC. Translated: CASSQESTDTYEQYF.

The V and J genes are TRBV19 and TRBJ2-1; D gene ambiguous. Per germline, CDR1 LNHDA and CDR2 SQIVND (reference sequence). CDR3 length: 15 residues. Trimming shortened V by 6 bases and J by 4 bases, and 16 bases separated the two germline ends. The CDR3 sequence: CASSHTTVPYNEQFF. The CDR3 nucleotides read TGTGCCAGTAGCCATACTACCGTCCCATACAATGAGCAGTTCTTC.

The chain employs TRBV27 and TRBJ1-2, with TRBD1 matching over 9 bases. CDR3 length equals 14 residues. The germline CDR1 and CDR2 sequences are MNHEY and SMNVEV (reference sequence). V trimming: 5 bases; J trimming: 5 bases; junction bases outside the gene matches: 6. The CDR3 DNA reads TGTGCCAGCAGTCTAGGGGGACAGGGTTATGGCTACACCTTC. This encodes CASSLGGQGYGYTF.

The chain combines TRBV11-2 with TRBJ2-3, with TRBD2 as a possible D gene (7 bases). Trimming took 0 bases from V and 6 from J, leaving 19 bases between them. Germline values: CDR1 SGHAT, CDR2 FQNNGV. The CDR3 spans 17 residues. CDR3 bases: TGTGCCAGCAGCTTAGAGTTTGAGGGGGGGCAGGATGATACGCAGTATTTT. Its protein is CASSLEFEGGQDDTQYF.

The rearrangement joins TRBV19 to TRBJ1-2, with 7 bases matching TRBD1. J lost 3 bases, V lost 9 bases, and 7 bases had no gene match. The germline CDR1 and CDR2 sequences are LNHDA and SQIVND (reference sequence). The CDR3 is 13 amino acids. The CDR3 protein is CASTRGFYYGYTF. CDR3 coding DNA: TGTGCCAGCACCAGGGGGTTTTACTATGGCTACACCTTC.

This clone was detected only once. This chain links TRBV7-2 with TRBJ2-4; 9 bases are shared with TRBD2. CDR3 size: 15 residues. In germline, CDR1 is SGHTA, CDR2 FQGNSA. Trimming took 3 bases from V and 4 from J; bases not matched to a gene: 4. In nucleotides, the CDR3 is TGTGCCAGCAGCTTGGGCGGGAGGGCGAAAAACATTCAGTACTTC. This gives the protein CASSLGGRAKNIQYF.

The CDR3 region has the DNA TGTGCCAGCAGCGCCAGGGGTGGGTCCTACAATGAGCAGTTCTTC. It codes for CASSARGGSYNEQFF. The chain joins TRBV9 to TRBJ2-1; D might be TRBD1 (6 bases). V gave up 3 bases and J gave up 1 base, with 11 bases separating them. The CDR3 consists of 15 residues. Germline CDR1 SGDLS, CDR2 YYNGEE.

A remark on this clone: Other DNA sequences in this sample translate to the same CDR3. This rearrangement joins TRBV27 to TRBJ2-3; no definite D call. Trimming stripped 2 bases from V and 2 bases from J, with 5 bases between. CDR1 MNHEY and CDR2 SMNVEV come from the germline V gene (reference sequence). The CDR3 spans 13 residues. The CDR3 spells CASSLGVTDTQYF. The CDR3 DNA reads TGTGCCAGCAGTTTAGGGGTCACAGATACGCAGTATTTT.

V usage is TRBV4-3 and J usage is TRBJ2-6; 10 nucleotides align to TRBD1. CDR3 length equals 20 residues. The junction had 13 bases not matched to a gene; V was cut back by 4 bases and J by 1 base. Per germline, CDR1 LGHNA and CDR2 YSLEER. The CDR3 region is CASSRSLGGQGTSGANVLTF. The CDR3 DNA reads TGCGCCAGCAGCCGTTCATTAGGGGGACAGGGGACTTCTGGGGCCAACGTCCTGACTTTC.

J is TRBJ1-1 and V is TRBV28, with D unresolved. Trimming left V 5 bases short and J 3 bases short, with 7 bases between. In germline, CDR1 is MDHEN, CDR2 SYDVKM. This CDR3 spans 12 amino acids. This CDR3 reads CASSESDTEAFF. DNA of the CDR3: TGTGCCAGCAGTGAGTCGGACACTGAAGCTTTCTTT.

This sequence joins TRBV9 and TRBJ2-3; TRBD2 aligns across 10 bases. The CDR3 has 17 amino acids. Trimming at V came to 0 bases and at J to 2 bases, leaving 6 bases not matched to a gene. CDR1 and CDR2 (germline): SGDLS, YYNGEE. The CDR3 DNA sequence: TGTGCCAGCAGCGTAGAGGGTAGCGGGGGGCCCACAGATACGCAGTATTTT. It encodes CASSVEGSGGPTDTQYF.

The genes are TRBV4-1 and TRBJ1-6; D is perhaps TRBD1 (6 bases). Germline V gene lookup returns CDR1 MGHRA and CDR2 YSYEKL. This CDR3 is built from 15 residues. V shed 1 base and J shed 10 bases, with 14 bases lying between them. The CDR3 DNA reads as TGCGCCAGCAGCCAAGGACCGGGGGGCGGGTCACCCCTCCACTTT. This sequence encodes CASSQGPGGGSPLHF.

This clone was observed once. The chain links TRBV19 to TRBJ1-5; D possibly corresponds to TRBD1 (5 bases). Germline V CDR1 and CDR2: LNHDA, SQIVND (reference sequence). CDR3 length: 17 residues. V was clipped by 0 bases and J by 5 bases, with 17 bases between them. The CDR3 reads CASSIDVGVVGDQPQHF. CDR3 nucleotides: TGTGCCAGTAGTATAGATGTCGGGGTGGTAGGGGATCAGCCCCAGCATTTT.

The chain links TRBV19 to TRBJ2-7, with D possibly being TRBD1 or TRBD2 (5 bases each). Per germline, CDR1 LNHDA and CDR2 SQIVND (reference sequence). There are 14 residues in the CDR3. Trimming cost V 5 bases and J 3 bases, with 14 bases left between them. CDR3 nucleotides: TGTGCCAGTAGTGTCGGGACGGGTGACTACGAGCAGTACTTC. Protein product: CASSVGTGDYEQYF.

The J gene is TRBJ1-2, the V gene TRBV7-3; a weak D match, TRBD1 (6 bases). Trimming removed 2 bases from V and 2 bases from J, with 12 bases in between. CDR3 length equals 15 residues. Germline CDR1 and CDR2: SGHTA and FQGTGA. CDR3 amino acids: CASSLRPGENYGYTF. CDR3 coding DNA: TGTGCCAGCAGCTTACGGCCAGGGGAAAACTATGGCTACACCTTC.

The chain has TRBV4-3 and TRBJ1-5, with D uncertain. CDR3 length: 14 amino acids. CDR1 is LGHNA, CDR2 YSLEER, per germline. Trimming removed 4 bases at V and 5 bases at J, with 12 bases between. This chain's CDR3 is CASSPYNGDQPQHF. As DNA, the CDR3 is TGCGCCAGCAGCCCATACAACGGGGATCAGCCCCAGCATTTT.

This chain links TRBV29-1 with TRBJ2-5; D might be TRBD2 (6 bases). Germline values: CDR1 SQVTM, CDR2 ANQGSEA. Deletions cut 2 bases from V and 5 bases from J, with 15 bases between. There are 14 residues in the CDR3. The CDR3 sequence is CSVERDSILETQYF. The CDR3 DNA reads TGCAGCGTTGAAAGGGACTCTATCTTGGAGACCCAGTACTTC.

This chain links TRBV4-3 with TRBJ2-2, with D tentatively TRBD2 (5 bases). Trimming shortened V by 7 bases and J by 5 bases, and 17 bases separated the two germline ends. Germline V gene data show CDR1 as LGHNA and CDR2 as YSLEER. CDR3 length: 15 amino acids. The CDR3 here is CASTSPSAGTGELFF. CDR3 DNA: TGCGCCAGCACCTCTCCCAGTGCGGGTACCGGGGAGCTGTTTTTT.

The chain is built from TRBV27 and TRBJ2-1, with 10 nucleotides matching TRBD2. Per the germline V gene, CDR1 is MNHEY and CDR2 is SMNVEV (reference sequence). The CDR3 covers 15 residues. Trimming cost V 7 bases and J 6 bases; bases outside gene matches: 9. CDR3 in amino acids: CASTVGIAGGNEQFF. CDR3 coding DNA: TGTGCCAGCACCGTTGGGATAGCGGGAGGCAATGAGCAGTTCTTC.

V is TRBV27 and J is TRBJ2-3, with 8 bases lining up with TRBD1. There are 17 residues in the CDR3. The germline V gene encodes CDR1 MNHEY and CDR2 SMNVEV (reference sequence). With V trimmed by 2 bases and J by 4 bases, 11 bases remained unmatched. The CDR3 here is CASSLRVRTGTADTQYF. As DNA, the CDR3 is TGTGCCAGCAGTTTACGTGTACGGACAGGGACCGCAGATACGCAGTATTTT.